This T cell receptor (beta chain) was captured by sequencing in a study of cytomegalovirus exposure and HLA in healthy donors. The PCR had 60 Vbeta and 13 Jbeta primers. Produced via immunoSEQ multiplex PCR; TCRdb's table is partial and in-frame only. This sample has fewer than 200,000 clones, with roughly four fifths found just once. CDR3 length: 15 amino acids. Germline V gives CDR1 SGHNT, CDR2 YYREEE (reference sequence). V shed 2 bases, J shed 6 bases, and the junction held 1 base outside the gene matches. A note on this clone: Its cognate antigen is unknown.

Findings and caveats of the study: Earlier analysis yielded a pattern in which most TCR beta V segments were productive about 87% or about 30% of the time. The authors listed 164 TCR beta chains as cytomegalovirus-associated. A later analysis found TCR association rates differed by HLA locus, highest for DRB1 and lowest for HLA-C.

The chain recombines TRBV5-4 with TRBJ2-1; 14 bases match TRBD2. Sequencing used PBMCs. The origin of this receptor is a woman aged 18 to 35 in good health and CMV-seronegative. CDR3 residues: CASSFGTSGSNEQFF. The CDR3 nucleotides are TGTGCCAGCAGCTTCGGGACTAGCGGGAGCAATGAGCAGTTCTTC.